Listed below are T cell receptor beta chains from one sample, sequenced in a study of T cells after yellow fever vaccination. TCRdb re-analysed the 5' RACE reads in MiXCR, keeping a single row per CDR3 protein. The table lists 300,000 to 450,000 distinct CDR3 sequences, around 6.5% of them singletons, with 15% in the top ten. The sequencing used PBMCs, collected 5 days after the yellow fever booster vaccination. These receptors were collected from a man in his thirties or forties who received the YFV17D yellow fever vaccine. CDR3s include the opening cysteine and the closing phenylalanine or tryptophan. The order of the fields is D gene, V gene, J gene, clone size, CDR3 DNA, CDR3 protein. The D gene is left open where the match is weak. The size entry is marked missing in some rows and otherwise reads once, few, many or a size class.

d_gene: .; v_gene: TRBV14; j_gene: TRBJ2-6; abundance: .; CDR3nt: TGTGCCAGCAGCCCACTATTCTCTGGGGCCAACGTCCTGACTTTC; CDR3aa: CASSPLFSGANVLTF
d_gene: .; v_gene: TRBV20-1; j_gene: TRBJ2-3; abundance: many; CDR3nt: TGCAGTGCTAGAAGCCCCGCAGATACGCAGTATTTT; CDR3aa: CSARSPADTQYF
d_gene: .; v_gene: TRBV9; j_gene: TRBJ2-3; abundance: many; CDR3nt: TGTGCCAGCAGCGTAGCCGAGGGCCTAGGCACAGATACGCAGTATTTT; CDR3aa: CASSVAEGLGTDTQYF
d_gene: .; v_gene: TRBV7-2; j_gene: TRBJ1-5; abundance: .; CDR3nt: TGTGCCAGTTCAGGGATTCCTGGTGCGCCCCAGCATTTT; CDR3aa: CASSGIPGAPQHF
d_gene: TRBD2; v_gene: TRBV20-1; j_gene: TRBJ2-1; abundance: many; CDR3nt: TGCAGTGCTCACCTTCTAGCGGGTAGTCGGAATGAGCAGTTCTTC; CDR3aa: CSAHLLAGSRNEQFF
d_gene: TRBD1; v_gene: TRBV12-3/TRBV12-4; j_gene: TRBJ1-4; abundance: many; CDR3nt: TGTGCCAGCAGTCCCAGGGACAGGCACTTTCTGGGAAAACTGTTTTTT; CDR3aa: CASSPRDRHFLGKLFF
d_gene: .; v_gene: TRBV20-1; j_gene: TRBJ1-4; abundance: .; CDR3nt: TGCAGTGCTAGAGATGCCAAGCTCGGGGAAAAACTGTTTTTT; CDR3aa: CSARDAKLGEKLFF
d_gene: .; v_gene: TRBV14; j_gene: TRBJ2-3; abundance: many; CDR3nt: TGTGCCAGCAGCCACTACCGGGATACGCAGTATTTT; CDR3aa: CASSHYRDTQYF
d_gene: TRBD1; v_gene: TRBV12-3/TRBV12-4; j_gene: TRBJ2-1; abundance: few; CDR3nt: TGTGCCAGCAGTTCCTGGGACAGGGGCTACAATGAGCAGTTCTTC; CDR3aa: CASSSWDRGYNEQFF
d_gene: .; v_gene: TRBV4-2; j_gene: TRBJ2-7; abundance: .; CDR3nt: TGTGCCAGCAGCCAAAATATAGCCAAGGGCCCGGTGCTGGCGCACAGCTCCTACGAGCAGTACTTC; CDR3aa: CASSQNIAKGPVLAHSSYEQYF
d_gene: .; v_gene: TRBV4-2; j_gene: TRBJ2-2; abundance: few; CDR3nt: TGTGCCAGCAGCCAAGGCTTCGGGCCTAGGGAGCTGTTTTTT; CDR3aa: CASSQGFGPRELFF
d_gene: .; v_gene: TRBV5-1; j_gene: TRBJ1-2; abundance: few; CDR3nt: TGCGCCAGCAGCTTGAGAATTAACTATGGCTACACCTTC; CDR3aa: CASSLRINYGYTF